This TCR beta chain was documented in a study of blood T cell repertoires in COVID-19. The overall study: Nucleic acid was either cDNA or gDNA, and it came from T cells, B-cell-depleted T cells, or PBMCs.

J lost 5 bases, V lost 0 bases, and 3 bases had no gene match. The CDR3 is 14 amino acids. CDR1 and CDR2 from the germline V gene are LGHDT and YNNKEL (reference sequence). Which cohort a participant joined came from the clinical history participants gave. The repertoire was sequenced with immunoSEQ multiplex PCR; TCRdb's copy has only in-frame clones and lacks some. The sample holds around 310,000 clones, 89% seen once. Sequenced material: PBMCs or T cells enriched from blood (not recorded which). This clonotype was obtained from a woman in her twenties or thirties who had recovered from COVID-19. The rearrangement joins TRBV3-1 (or the pseudogene TRBV3-2) to TRBJ1-2; 7 positions match TRBD1. CDR3 loop: CASSQEGTEYGYTF. DNA of the CDR3: TGTGCCAGCAGCCAAGAAGGGACAGAGTATGGCTACACCTTC.